These 32 T cell receptor beta chains were all obtained from the same sample, sequenced in a study of cytomegalovirus exposure and HLA in healthy donors. Assay: immunoSEQ multiplex PCR; the TCRdb copy retains only in-frame clones and omits some. This sample has 90,000 to 120,000 clones, with about 94% found just once. Material: PBMCs. Source of these receptors: a woman aged 18-35 years in good health and CMV-seronegative.

This chain links TRBV7-6 with TRBJ2-7; TRBD2 aligns across 8 bases. The V gene end was trimmed by 5 bases and the J gene end by 3 bases; junction bases not matched to a gene: 6. The CDR3 contains 14 residues. Germline V gene lookup returns CDR1 SGHVS and CDR2 FNYEAQ. The CDR3 DNA is TGTGCCAGCAGCCAGGGGACTAGTCTCTACGAGCAGTACTTC. Amino acids: CASSQGTSLYEQYF.

The genes are TRBV6-5 and TRBJ2-7, with 12 nucleotides matching TRBD1. The junction had 4 bases not matched to a gene; V was cut back by 5 bases and J by 2 bases. Per germline, CDR1 MNHEY and CDR2 SVGAGI. CDR3 length equals 15 residues. The CDR3 DNA is TGTGCCAGCAGTATGGGACAGGGGGCTCCCTACGAGCAGTACTTC. It translates to CASSMGQGAPYEQYF.

The chain joins TRBV25-1 to TRBJ1-2, with a possible D match to TRBD1 (5 bases). CDR1 and CDR2 from the germline V gene are MGHDK and SYGVNS. The V gene lost 10 bases and the J gene lost 5 bases, with 23 bases spanning the gap. The CDR3 totals 15 residues. The CDR3, as DNA: TGTGCCACCGAGGATAATTACGGGACTTCGTATGGCTACACCTTC. It specifies CATEDNYGTSYGYTF.

This chain joins TRBV11-3 and TRBJ1-2; TRBD1 is a possible D gene (6 bases). The germline V gene has CDR1 SGHNT and CDR2 YENEEA. The CDR3 consists of 14 residues. V lost 1 base, J lost 6 bases, and 12 bases lay in between. This CDR3 reads CASSLGGRTDGYTF. Written as DNA, the CDR3 is TGTGCCAGCAGCTTAGGGGGACGGACAGATGGCTACACCTTC.

The chain joins TRBV28 to TRBJ1-2; D is uncertain. V dropped 1 base and J dropped 3 bases, with 6 bases sitting between them. CDR1 and CDR2 (germline): MDHEN, SYDVKM. The CDR3 spans 13 residues. Here the CDR3 DNA reads TGTGCCAGCAGTTTATTATCTGACTATGGCTACACCTTC. It yields the protein CASSLLSDYGYTF.

This clone turned up a few times. The chain combines TRBV6-4 with TRBJ2-7, with D perhaps matching TRBD1 (6 bases). The germline V and J ends were trimmed by 2 bases and 2 bases, with 16 bases remaining between them. Germline-derived CDR1 and CDR2 are MRHNA and SNTAGT. CDR3 length: 16 amino acids. The CDR3 loop reads CASSDPGTPEPYEQYF. The CDR3 bases are TGTGCCAGCAGTGACCCCGGGACACCAGAGCCCTACGAGCAGTACTTC.

This chain connects TRBV18 to TRBJ1-1, with 9 bases matching TRBD1. From germline, CDR1 is KGHSH and CDR2 LQKENI. V shed 5 bases and J 6 bases; nucleotides not matched to a gene: 7. The length of the CDR3 is 14 residues. In nucleotides, the CDR3 is TGTGCCAGCTCATTGACAGGGGGGGCTTCTGAAGCTTTCTTT. Its translation: CASSLTGGASEAFF.

This sequence joins TRBV7-6 and TRBJ2-1, with TRBD1 as a possible D gene (6 bases). The CDR3 is 15 residues long. Trimming pared 6 bases from V and 5 bases from J, leaving 17 bases between. Germline-derived CDR1 and CDR2 are SGHVS and FNYEAQ. The CDR3 sequence: CASRAVLGANNEQFF. CDR3 in DNA: TGTGCCAGCAGGGCAGTCCTGGGGGCAAACAATGAGCAGTTCTTC. The full variable domain, in which reference TRBV7-6 and TRBJ2-1 provide the parts outside the CDR3, is GAGVSQSPRYKVTKRGQDVALRCDPISGHVSLYWYRQALGQGPEFLTYFNYEAQQDKSGLPNDRFSAERPEGSISTLTIQRTEQRDSAMYRCASRAVLGANNEQFFGPGTRLTVL.

This chain connects TRBV18 to TRBJ2-7; D might be TRBD1 (5 bases). The ends were cut back, 2 bases at V and 3 bases at J, with 11 bases in the middle. Germline loops: CDR1 KGHSH, CDR2 LQKENI. The CDR3 loop spans 14 amino acids. The CDR3 sequence is CASSPRGGHYEQYF. In nucleotides, the CDR3 is TGTGCCAGCTCACCAAGGGGTGGACACTACGAGCAGTACTTC.

CDR3 DNA: TGCGCCAGCAGCCCGAAACCAGGGGCTCCATACGAGCAGTACTTC. Encoded protein: CASSPKPGAPYEQYF. This sequence joins TRBV5-1 and TRBJ2-7; D is perhaps TRBD1 (6 bases). The germline V gene has CDR1 SGHRS and CDR2 YFSETQ. V was cut by 4 bases and J by 4 bases, with 18 bases left in between. The CDR3 consists of 15 residues.

The chain employs TRBV7-3 and TRBJ2-7; 9 nucleotides align to TRBD1. This CDR3 has 15 amino acids. Germline CDR1 and CDR2: SGHTA and FQGTGA. Trimming took 1 base from V and 2 from J; bases not matched to a gene: 3. Written as DNA, the CDR3 is TGTGCCAGCAGCTTAATGGGGACAGGGACCTACGAGCAGTACTTC. This sequence encodes CASSLMGTGTYEQYF.

V is TRBV2 and J is TRBJ2-1; the match to TRBD2 covers 8 bases. The CDR3 is 17 amino acids. Trimming at V came to 2 bases and at J to 0 bases, leaving 6 bases not matched to a gene. Per germline, CDR1 SNHLY and CDR2 FYNNEI. CDR3 nucleotides: TGTGCCAGCAGTGAAAACAGCGGGGGACGCTCCTACAATGAGCAGTTCTTC. Amino acid sequence: CASSENSGGRSYNEQFF.

The chain uses TRBV5-1 and TRBJ2-1, with D possibly matching TRBD1 (5 bases). The CDR3 is 19 amino acids. CDR1 and CDR2 from the germline V gene are SGHRS and YFSETQ. Trimming took 0 bases from V and 5 from J, leaving 24 bases between them. This CDR3 is CASSLVQLNVNGANNEQFF. The CDR3, as DNA: TGCGCCAGCAGCTTGGTCCAGCTGAATGTGAATGGGGCTAACAATGAGCAGTTCTTC.

The rearrangement uses TRBV7-9 and TRBJ2-7, with D tentatively TRBD2 (7 bases). Trimming shortened V by 5 bases and J by 0 bases, and 11 bases separated the two germline ends. The CDR3 consists of 14 residues. Looked up from germline, CDR1 is SEHNR and CDR2 is FQNEAQ (reference sequence). CDR3 protein: CASSGEGGSYEQYF. The DNA for the CDR3 is TGTGCCAGCAGCGGGGAGGGGGGCTCCTACGAGCAGTACTTC.

The chain couples TRBV11-2 to TRBJ2-3; 9 nucleotides align to TRBD1. V lost 6 bases to trimming and J lost 4 bases; unmatched junction nucleotides: 8. The CDR3 consists of 15 residues. Germline loops: CDR1 SGHAT, CDR2 FQNNGV. CDR3 region: CASSSYRGRSDTQYF. CDR3 nucleotide sequence: TGTGCCAGCAGTTCCTACAGGGGGCGCTCAGATACGCAGTATTTT.

This clone has a single count. The chain links TRBV19 to TRBJ1-1; 8 positions agree with TRBD1. CDR3 length: 14 residues. Germline values: CDR1 LNHDA, CDR2 SQIVND (reference sequence). V gave up 9 bases and J gave up 4 bases; unmatched junction bases: 10. The CDR3 here is CASRNTGGTTEAFF. The CDR3 nucleotides are TGTGCCAGCAGAAATACAGGGGGGACCACTGAAGCTTTCTTT.

The rearrangement uses TRBV5-1 and TRBJ2-1; TRBD1 agrees at 8 bases. The V gene's germline CDR1 is SGHRS and CDR2 YFSETQ. With 3 bases clipped from V and 3 bases from J, the junction kept 2 bases outside the gene matches. This CDR3 is 14 amino acids long. CDR3 nucleotides: TGCGCCAGCAGCTACAGGGGGAACTACAATGAGCAGTTCTTC. Translated: CASSYRGNYNEQFF.

For this clone: This sample includes further DNA sequences coding for the same CDR3. V usage is TRBV9 and J usage is TRBJ1-4; 11 bases are a match to TRBD1. The germline CDR1 and CDR2 sequences are SGDLS and YYNGEE. The CDR3 covers 18 residues. V lost 0 bases, J lost 2 bases, and 6 bases stayed unmatched. The CDR3 is CASSVGSGTGGTNEKLFF. In DNA form, the CDR3 reads TGTGCCAGCAGCGTAGGATCCGGGACAGGGGGGACTAATGAAAAACTGTTTTTT.

The chain combines TRBV14 with TRBJ1-1, with TRBD1 as a possible D gene (6 bases). CDR1 and CDR2 from the germline V gene are SGHDN and FVKESK. V was shortened by 0 bases and J by 6 bases, with 11 bases between the two germline ends. The CDR3 is 14 residues long. This CDR3 reads CASSQDRGGAEAFF. The CDR3, as DNA: TGTGCCAGCAGCCAAGATCGAGGGGGTGCTGAAGCTTTCTTT.

The genes are TRBV18 and TRBJ2-7; TRBD1 matches at 7 bases. V lost 3 bases and J lost 5; bases outside the gene matches: 4. The CDR3 has 13 residues. The germline gives CDR1 KGHSH, CDR2 LQKENI. The CDR3 sequence is CASSPGTVDEQYF. The DNA for the CDR3 is TGTGCCAGCTCACCGGGGACAGTCGACGAGCAGTACTTC.

J is TRBJ2-7 and V is TRBV28; D is possibly TRBD1 (6 bases). Trimming shortened V by 5 bases and J by 6 bases, and 11 bases separated the two germline ends. This CDR3 comprises 12 residues. Germline V CDR1 and CDR2: MDHEN, SYDVKM. The CDR3 sequence: CASSVTGSEQYF. The CDR3 bases are TGTGCCAGCAGTGTCACAGGGTCCGAGCAGTACTTC.

The chain links TRBV7-9 to TRBJ1-1; 8 bases are shared with TRBD1. Unmatched junction bases numbered 7, after V lost 3 bases and J lost 4 bases. The V gene's germline CDR1 is SEHNR and CDR2 FQNEAQ (reference sequence). The CDR3 runs 15 residues. This CDR3 reads CASSFLQGAVTEAFF. In DNA, the CDR3 is TGTGCCAGCAGCTTCCTTCAGGGGGCAGTCACTGAAGCTTTCTTT.

V gene TRBV28 combines with J gene TRBJ1-1; D possibly corresponds to TRBD1 (5 bases). Deletions cut 7 bases from V and 0 bases from J, with 12 bases between. Germline V gene lookup returns CDR1 MDHEN and CDR2 SYDVKM. This CDR3 comprises 14 residues. CDR3 sequence: CASTRGGMNTEAFF. Here the CDR3 DNA reads TGTGCCAGCACCCGGGGGGGAATGAACACTGAAGCTTTCTTT.

The chain joins TRBV9 to TRBJ1-6; 10 nucleotides agree with TRBD1. J lost 6 bases, V lost 0 bases, and 3 bases had no gene match. Germline loops: CDR1 SGDLS, CDR2 YYNGEE. The length of the CDR3 is 16 residues. The CDR3 here is CASSVGTGGGNSPLHF. CDR3 sequence (DNA): TGTGCCAGCAGCGTAGGGACAGGGGGTGGTAATTCACCCCTCCACTTT.

The chain carries TRBV7-8 and TRBJ2-7; perhaps TRBD2 as D (6 bases). Trimming cost V 1 base and J 7 bases, with 32 bases left between them. The V gene's germline CDR1 is SGHVS and CDR2 FQNEAQ. The CDR3 contains 20 residues. In DNA, the CDR3 is TGTGCCAGCAGCTTAGTCATTTCGGTCCAACGCGGGACTGAGAAAAGGGAGCAGTACTTC. Encoded protein: CASSLVISVQRGTEKREQYF. The entire variable domain, with the rest obtained from reference TRBV7-8 and TRBJ2-7, is as follows: GAGVSQSPRYKVAKRGQDVALRCDPISGHVSLFWYQQALGQGPEFLTYFQNEAQLDKSGLPSDRFFAERPEGSVSTLKIQRTQQEDSAVYLCASSLVISVQRGTEKREQYFGPGTRLTVT.

The chain joins TRBV6-1 to TRBJ1-6; D gene uncertain. V was pared by 8 bases and J by 7 bases, with 12 bases between. The CDR3 is made up of 13 amino acids. CDR1 is MNHNS and CDR2 is SASEGT in the germline V gene. CDR3 protein: CASVEYPNSPLHF. The DNA for the CDR3 is TGTGCCAGCGTCGAGTACCCGAATTCACCCCTCCACTTT.

The V call is TRBV9, the J call TRBJ2-3; weak D call: TRBD2 (7 bases). Germline CDR1 and CDR2: SGDLS and YYNGEE. The V and J ends lost 4 bases and 3 bases respectively, with 15 bases between them. The CDR3 runs 15 residues. The CDR3 DNA follows: TGTGCCAGCAGCCCTCAGGAGGGGGGGACAGATACGCAGTATTTT. It is translated as CASSPQEGGTDTQYF. Looking up the rest from reference TRBV9 and TRBJ2-3 gives the full variable domain: DSGVTQTPKHLITATGQRVTLRCSPRSGDLSVYWYQQSLDQGLQFLIQYYNGEERAKGNILERFSAQQFPDLHSELNLSSLELGDSALYFCASSPQEGGTDTQYFGPGTRLTVL.

This clone has only one observation. The V and J genes are TRBV18 and TRBJ1-1, with 9 positions matching TRBD1. V shed 4 bases and J 4 bases; nucleotides not matched to a gene: 4. The CDR3 contains 14 residues. The germline V gene encodes CDR1 KGHSH and CDR2 LQKENI. The CDR3 reads CASSQGQGGTEAFF. CDR3 bases: TGTGCCAGCTCACAGGGACAGGGCGGCACTGAAGCTTTCTTT.

This chain connects TRBV13 to TRBJ2-7, with D possibly matching TRBD2 (6 bases). CDR3 length: 19 residues. Germline CDR1 is PRHDT and CDR2 is FYEKMQ (reference sequence). Trimming stripped 5 bases from V and 4 bases from J, with 30 bases between. CDR3 sequence: CASSSLDPNSGVGEYEQYF. CDR3 DNA sequence: TGTGCCAGCAGCAGCTTAGACCCAAACTCGGGGGTTGGTGAATACGAGCAGTACTTC.

This chain uses TRBV6-6 with TRBJ2-7, with a weak D call TRBD1 (6 bases). V was pared by 2 bases and J by 0 bases, with 11 bases between. Per the germline V gene, CDR1 is MNHNY and CDR2 is SVGAGI (reference sequence). The CDR3 sequence is 15 residues long. This CDR3 reads CASSYQGSSSYEQYF. CDR3 DNA sequence: TGTGCCAGCAGTTACCAGGGGTCTTCCTCCTACGAGCAGTACTTC.

The chain uses TRBV5-6 and TRBJ2-3; TRBD1 matches at 8 bases. Losses at the gene ends were 3 bases for V and 3 bases for J; bases not matched to a gene: 9. The CDR3 has 16 amino acids. Germline loops: CDR1 SGHDT, CDR2 YYEEEE. The CDR3 here is CASSYGTGWGTDTQYF. Here the CDR3 DNA reads TGTGCCAGCAGCTATGGGACAGGATGGGGTACAGATACGCAGTATTTT. Full variable domain (remainder filled in from reference TRBV5-6 and TRBJ2-3): DAGVTQSPTHLIKTRGQQVTLRCSPKSGHDTVSWYQQALGQGPQFIFQYYEEEERQRGNFPDRFSGHQFPNYSSELNVNALLLGDSALYLCASSYGTGWGTDTQYFGPGTRLTVL.

This chain connects TRBV15 to TRBJ2-7; 11 bases fit TRBD1. Germline V CDR1 and CDR2: LNHNV, YYDKDF (reference sequence). This CDR3 spans 16 amino acids. With V trimmed by 1 base and J by 2 bases, 4 bases remained unmatched. CDR3 DNA: TGTGCCACCAGCAGAGGACCGGGACAGGGGGCCTACGAGCAGTACTTC. This sequence encodes CATSRGPGQGAYEQYF.